Shown below are 28 T cell receptor beta chains from a single sample sequenced in a study of cytomegalovirus exposure and HLA in healthy donors. Researchers ran the PCR with 60 Vbeta and 13 Jbeta primers. Sequenced by immunoSEQ multiplex PCR; TCRdb stores in-frame clones only, minus some. Found here are about 150,000 clones, 80% of them singletons; the top ten hold 9.5% to 15%. Sequences were obtained from PBMCs. These receptor sequences come from a man in his thirties or forties in good health and CMV-seropositive.

J is TRBJ2-3 and V is TRBV10-3, with 7 bases that match TRBD1. The CDR3 has 15 residues. CDR1 ENHRY and CDR2 SYGVKD come from the germline V gene. V was pared by 3 bases and J by 6 bases, with 9 bases of the junction left unmatched. The CDR3 nucleotides read TGTGCCATCAGTGAAGGTGAACAGGGGATGGATACGCAGTATTTT. This translates into CAISEGEQGMDTQYF.

In this sample, this clone turned up a few times. This chain connects TRBV30 to TRBJ2-6, with D unclear. The CDR3 contains 12 residues. CDR1 and CDR2 from the germline V gene are GTSNPN and SVGIG (reference sequence). The V and J ends lost 6 bases and 4 bases respectively, with 7 bases between them. In nucleotides, the CDR3 is TGTGCCTGCCGAAGCGGGGCCAACGTCCTGACTTTC. Translated: CACRSGANVLTF.

The V and J genes are TRBV21-1 and TRBJ2-1; TRBD2, the D gene given by the table, was not confirmed from the DNA. TRBV21-1 is flagged as a pseudogene. This CDR3 is 21 amino acids long. The CDR3 loop reads CASSKERAGAGWRTSPNEQFF. The CDR3 nucleotides read TGTGCCAGCAGCAAAGAACGTGCGGGGGCAGGGTGGAGGACTTCCCCAAACGAGCAGTTCTTC.

CDR3 DNA sequence: TGTGCCAGCAGTTTAGTCGGACTAGCGGCATACAATGAGCAGTTCTTC. This sequence encodes CASSLVGLAAYNEQFF. The rearrangement uses TRBV27 and TRBJ2-1, with 10 bases identical to TRBD2. The V segment lost 2 bases and the J segment 4 bases; nucleotides outside the gene matches: 5. Germline V gives CDR1 MNHEY, CDR2 SMNVEV (reference sequence). The CDR3 loop spans 16 amino acids.

The J gene is TRBJ1-1, the V gene TRBV5-1; 7 positions match TRBD1. V was pared by 5 bases and J by 6 bases, with 13 bases of the junction left unmatched. The CDR3 is 15 amino acids. The germline V gene encodes CDR1 SGHRS and CDR2 YFSETQ. Written as DNA, the CDR3 is TGCGCCAGCAGAGTAGGGACAGTCTCCAACGCTGAAGCTTTCTTT. This sequence encodes CASRVGTVSNAEAFF.

This chain uses TRBV4-2 with TRBJ2-7; 10 nucleotides match TRBD2. This CDR3 region has 14 residues. Germline CDR1 reads LGHNA; CDR2 reads YNFKEQ. V was clipped by 6 bases and J by 5 bases; unmatched bases: 7. CDR3 in amino acids: CASRSGTSVDEQYF. The CDR3 DNA reads as TGTGCCAGCAGGTCAGGGACTAGCGTTGACGAGCAGTACTTC.

The CDR3: CAWSREGASCGYTF. The CDR3 DNA reads as TGTGCCTGGAGTCGGGAGGGGGCTAGTTGTGGCTACACCTTC. V gene TRBV30 combines with J gene TRBJ1-2, with TRBD1 identical over 7 bases. Germline trimming cut 2 bases from V and 7 bases from J; bases unmatched to any gene: 10. Germline-derived CDR1 and CDR2 are GTSNPN and SVGIG (reference sequence). The CDR3 sequence is 14 residues long.

The V call is TRBV29-1, the J call TRBJ2-3; 9 positions agree with TRBD1. This CDR3 spans 14 amino acids. Trimming removed 5 bases from V and 2 bases from J; junction bases left unmatched: 5. In germline, CDR1 is SQVTM, CDR2 ANQGSEA. CDR3 in DNA: TGCAGCGTTAGCAGGACAGGGGCCACAGATACGCAGTATTTT. Translating it yields CSVSRTGATDTQYF.

The chain has TRBV6-5 and TRBJ1-1, with D perhaps matching TRBD1 (5 bases). Germline CDR1 and CDR2: MNHEY and SVGAGI. Trimming took 2 bases from V and 3 from J, leaving 7 bases between them. This CDR3 comprises 13 residues. CDR3 DNA: TGTGCCAGCAGTTACCGGGGGGACACTGAAGCTTTCTTT. Translating gives CASSYRGDTEAFF.

The chain carries TRBV25-1 and TRBJ2-2; D is unresolved. The CDR3 is 12 residues long. V was clipped by 1 base and J by 6 bases, with 3 bases between them. Per the germline V gene, CDR1 is MGHDK and CDR2 is SYGVNS. The DNA for the CDR3 is TGTGCCAGCAGTGAATTCGCCGGGGAGCTGTTTTTT. It is translated as CASSEFAGELFF.

This clone came up once. The CDR3 protein is CASGLADYSNQPQHF. CDR3 DNA sequence: TGTGCTAGTGGTTTGGCCGACTATAGCAATCAGCCCCAGCATTTT. This sequence joins TRBV12-5 and TRBJ1-5; D is unresolved. The CDR3 has 15 amino acids. CDR1 LGHNT and CDR2 FRNRAP come from the germline V gene. V was pared by 1 base and J by 0 bases, with 7 bases between.

This clone was counted a single time. This chain joins TRBV9 and TRBJ2-1; D possibly corresponds to TRBD2 (7 bases). The CDR3 runs to 14 residues. The V and J ends lost 0 bases and 7 bases respectively, with 11 bases between them. CDR1 SGDLS and CDR2 YYNGEE come from the germline V gene. CDR3 sequence (DNA): TGTGCCAGCAGCGTAGAGGGGGGGAGAAATGAGCAGTTCTTC. Its translation: CASSVEGGRNEQFF.

This clone has only a few counts. The chain is built from TRBV6-5 and TRBJ1-2; no clear D. The CDR3 has 14 residues. In germline, CDR1 is MNHEY, CDR2 SVGAGI. Trimming stripped 0 bases from V and 4 bases from J, with 9 bases between. The CDR3 is CASSYSGSGYGYTF. The CDR3 DNA reads TGTGCCAGCAGTTACTCTGGATCAGGCTATGGCTACACCTTC.

Only a few counts were recorded for this clone. The chain employs TRBV11-2 and TRBJ2-3, with TRBD1 identical over 8 bases. In germline, CDR1 is SGHAT, CDR2 FQNNGV. V lost 7 bases, J lost 2 bases, and 11 bases stayed unmatched. This CDR3 region has 16 residues. In DNA form, the CDR3 reads TGTGCCAGCACCCTTAGTCTGACAGGGGACACAGATACGCAGTATTTT. This sequence encodes CASTLSLTGDTDTQYF. Variable domain in full (rest from reference TRBV11-2 and TRBJ2-3): EAGVAQSPRYKIIEKRQSVAFWCNPISGHATLYWYQQILGQGPKLLIQFQNNGVVDDSQLPKDRFSAERLKGVDSTLKIQPAKLEDSAVYLCASTLSLTGDTDTQYFGPGTRLTVL.

This clone was found a few times. This chain connects TRBV7-9 to TRBJ2-7; 7 bases fit TRBD1. This CDR3 contains 14 residues. Germline V gives CDR1 SEHNR, CDR2 FQNEAQ (reference sequence). Germline trimming cut 5 bases from V and 3 bases from J; bases unmatched to any gene: 7. CDR3 sequence: CASSQTGSLYEQYF. The CDR3 bases are TGTGCCAGCAGCCAGACAGGGTCCCTCTACGAGCAGTACTTC.

The chain carries TRBV2 and TRBJ1-4, with TRBD1 identical over 9 bases. This CDR3 region has 14 residues. The germline CDR1 and CDR2 sequences are SNHLY and FYNNEI. The V segment lost 5 bases and the J segment 8 bases; nucleotides outside the gene matches: 6. The CDR3 is CASSYRGRLEKLFF. In DNA, the CDR3 is TGTGCCAGCAGTTACAGGGGGCGACTCGAAAAACTGTTTTTT.

The CDR3 region has the DNA TGTGCCAGCAGACGCGGGGGGTCAGGGGCCTACGAGCAGTACTTC. Its protein is CASRRGGSGAYEQYF. The chain is built from TRBV28 and TRBJ2-7, with TRBD2 identical over 8 bases. The junction had 9 bases not matched to a gene; V was cut back by 6 bases and J by 2 bases. Germline V gives CDR1 MDHEN, CDR2 SYDVKM. The CDR3 consists of 15 residues.

V gene TRBV5-1 combines with J gene TRBJ1-1, with 9 bases lining up with TRBD1. V was pared by 4 bases and J by 5 bases, with 6 bases of the junction left unmatched. CDR1 is SGHRS and CDR2 is YFSETQ in the germline V gene. The CDR3 consists of 14 residues. The CDR3 loop reads CASSRGQGSTEAFF. CDR3 coding DNA: TGCGCCAGCAGCAGGGGACAGGGAAGTACTGAAGCTTTCTTT.

This clone occurred once. The chain uses TRBV27 and TRBJ2-7, with D perhaps matching TRBD1 (6 bases). The CDR3 is made up of 14 amino acids. V lost 2 bases to trimming and J lost 2 bases, with 10 bases between them. Germline lookup yields CDR1 MNHEY and CDR2 SMNVEV (reference sequence). CDR3: CASSLGTGPYEQYF. DNA of the CDR3: TGTGCCAGCAGTTTAGGTACAGGGCCCTACGAGCAGTACTTC.

The V gene is TRBV5-1, the J gene TRBJ1-1; TRBD1 aligns across 8 bases. The CDR3 sequence is 13 residues long. The V gene's germline CDR1 is SGHRS and CDR2 YFSETQ. Germline trimming cut 5 bases from V and 5 bases from J; bases unmatched to any gene: 5. Written as DNA, the CDR3 is TGCGCCAGCAGAGGACAGGGTAGGACTGAAGCTTTCTTT. This gives the protein CASRGQGRTEAFF.

The V and J genes are TRBV7-3 and TRBJ2-5, with 7 bases fitting TRBD2. V was pared by 0 bases and J by 0 bases, with 13 bases of the junction left unmatched. This CDR3 is built from 19 residues. Germline lookup yields CDR1 SGHTA and CDR2 FQGTGA. The chain's CDR3 is CASSLTVASGAPNQETQYF. Here the CDR3 DNA reads TGTGCCAGCAGCTTAACGGTGGCTAGCGGAGCCCCTAACCAAGAGACCCAGTACTTC.

This rearrangement joins TRBV5-1 to TRBJ1-4; 7 nucleotides match TRBD1. Germline CDR1 reads SGHRS; CDR2 reads YFSETQ. J lost 3 bases, V lost 4 bases, and 3 bases had no gene match. This CDR3 spans 14 amino acids. The CDR3 DNA reads TGCGCCAGCAGCACGACAGGGTCTAATGAAAAACTGTTTTTT. Translating gives CASSTTGSNEKLFF.

This clone has a handful of counts. The chain combines TRBV5-4 with TRBJ1-2; a possible D gene is TRBD1 (6 bases). Germline V gene data show CDR1 as SGHNT and CDR2 as YYREEE (reference sequence). This CDR3 has 17 amino acids. V was cut by 4 bases and J by 2 bases, with 21 bases left in between. This CDR3 is CASSTDGTKRINYGYTF. CDR3 sequence (DNA): TGTGCCAGCAGCACCGACGGGACAAAGAGGATCAACTATGGCTACACCTTC.

The V call is TRBV5-6, the J call TRBJ2-1; D is possibly TRBD2 (6 bases). Trimming removed 5 bases from V and 9 bases from J, with 15 bases in between. Germline loops: CDR1 SGHDT, CDR2 YYEEEE. The CDR3 has 13 residues. CDR3 DNA sequence: TGTGCCAGCAGGGGTGCGTGGGGACTTGAGCAGTTCTTC. Its protein is CASRGAWGLEQFF.

The rearrangement links TRBV2 to TRBJ2-1, with D tentatively TRBD1 (6 bases). The CDR3 loop spans 13 amino acids. Per the germline V gene, CDR1 is SNHLY and CDR2 is FYNNEI. Deletions cut 5 bases from V and 5 bases from J, with 10 bases between. CDR3 protein: CASSLDRNNEQFF. Here the CDR3 DNA reads TGTGCCAGCAGTCTGGACAGAAACAATGAGCAGTTCTTC.

The chain has TRBV5-4 and TRBJ1-2, with a tentative D call TRBD1 (6 bases). V gave up 0 bases and J gave up 6 bases, with 15 bases separating them. Germline V gene data show CDR1 as SGHNT and CDR2 as YYREEE (reference sequence). The CDR3 is 15 residues long. The CDR3 bases are TGTGCCAGCAGCTTGGAAGGGGGAATGGGTGATGGCTACACCTTC. It encodes CASSLEGGMGDGYTF.

V gene TRBV5-4 combines with J gene TRBJ2-7; 9 nucleotides agree with TRBD2. Losses at the gene ends were 4 bases for V and 2 bases for J; bases not matched to a gene: 7. This CDR3 is built from 15 residues. Germline V gene lookup returns CDR1 SGHNT and CDR2 YYREEE (reference sequence). DNA of the CDR3: TGTGCCAGCAGCCAAGGGGTAGCGGGAGCCTACGAGCAGTACTTC. Translated, it gives CASSQGVAGAYEQYF. Using reference TRBV5-4 and TRBJ2-7 for the parts outside the CDR3, the full variable domain is ETGVTQSPTHLIKTRGQQVTLRCSSQSGHNTVSWYQQALGQGPQFIFQYYREEENGRGNFPPRFSGLQFPNYSSELNVNALELDDSALYLCASSQGVAGAYEQYFGPGTRLTVT.

V and J are TRBV29-1 and TRBJ2-2; D unresolved. V lost 4 bases and J 5 bases, leaving 8 bases between the germline ends. Germline lookup yields CDR1 SQVTM and CDR2 ANQGSEA. The CDR3 has 12 residues. DNA of the CDR3: TGCAGCGTTGTCTCCGGGACCGGGGAGCTGTTTTTT. This encodes CSVVSGTGELFF.